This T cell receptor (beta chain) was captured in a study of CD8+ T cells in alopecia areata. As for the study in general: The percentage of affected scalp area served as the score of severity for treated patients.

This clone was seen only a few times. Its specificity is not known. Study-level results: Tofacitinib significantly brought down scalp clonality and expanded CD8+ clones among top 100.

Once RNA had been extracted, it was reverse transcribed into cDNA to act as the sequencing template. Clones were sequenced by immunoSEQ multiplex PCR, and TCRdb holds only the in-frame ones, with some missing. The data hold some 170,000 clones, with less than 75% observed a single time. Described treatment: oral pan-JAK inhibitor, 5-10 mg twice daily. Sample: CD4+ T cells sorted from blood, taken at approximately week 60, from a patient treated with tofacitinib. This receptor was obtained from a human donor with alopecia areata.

The CDR3 region is CASSLSGVNQPQHF. CDR3 coding DNA: TGTGCCAGCAGCTTAAGCGGGGTAAATCAGCCCCAGCATTTT. V and J are TRBV7-9 and TRBJ1-5, with D unresolved. The germline V gene encodes CDR1 SEHNR and CDR2 FQNEAQ (reference sequence). V was pared by 2 bases and J by 4 bases, with 9 bases between. The CDR3 covers 14 residues.